Reported below is one T cell receptor beta chain. This sample was included in a study of T cell changes during pregnancy in multiple sclerosis. TCRdb's table, derived via immunoSEQ multiplex PCR, lists solely in-frame clones and lacks some. The top ten clones hold more than 1.5% of a sample with around 110,000 clones, 90% to 95% of them seen once. CDR1 and CDR2 from the germline V gene are SGHRS and YFSETQ. Germline trimming cut 2 bases from V and 5 bases from J; bases unmatched to any gene: 21. CDR3 length: 20 residues. The sample was peripheral blood, taken in the third trimester of pregnancy. The clonotype comes from a female donor with multiple sclerosis, enrolled in a pregnancy study. This chain uses TRBV5-1 with TRBJ2-2; TRBD1 matches at 7 bases. The CDR3 sequence is CASSLSRGGVDRVRTGELFF. In DNA, the CDR3 is TGCGCCAGCAGCTTAAGTCGAGGTGGTGTAGACAGGGTTCGGACCGGGGAGCTGTTTTTT.